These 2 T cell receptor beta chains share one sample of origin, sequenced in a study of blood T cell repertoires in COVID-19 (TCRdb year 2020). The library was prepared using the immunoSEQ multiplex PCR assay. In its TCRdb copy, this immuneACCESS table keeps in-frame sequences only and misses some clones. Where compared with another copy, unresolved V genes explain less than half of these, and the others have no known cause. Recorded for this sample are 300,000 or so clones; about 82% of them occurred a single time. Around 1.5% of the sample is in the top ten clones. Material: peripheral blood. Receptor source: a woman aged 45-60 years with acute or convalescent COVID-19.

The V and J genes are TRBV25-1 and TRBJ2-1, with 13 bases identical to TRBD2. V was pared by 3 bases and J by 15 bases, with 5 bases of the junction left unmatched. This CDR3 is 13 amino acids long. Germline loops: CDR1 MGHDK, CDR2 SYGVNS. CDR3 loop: CASSDGLAGVSFF. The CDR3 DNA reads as TGTGCCAGCAGTGATGGACTAGCGGGAGTCTCGTTCTTC.

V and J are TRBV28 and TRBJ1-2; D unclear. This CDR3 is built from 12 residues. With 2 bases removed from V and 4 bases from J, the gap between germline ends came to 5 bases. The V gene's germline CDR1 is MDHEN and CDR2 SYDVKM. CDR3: CASSLGPYGYTF. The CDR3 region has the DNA TGTGCCAGCAGTTTAGGCCCCTATGGCTACACCTTC.